These 25 T cell receptor beta chains share one sample of origin, sequenced in a study of blood T cell repertoires in COVID-19. The method was immunoSEQ multiplex PCR; TCRdb's version includes in-frame clones alone and lacks a portion of them. Among approximately 170,000 clones listed, 80% to 90% were seen once. The sample comprised peripheral blood. The receptors were sampled from a man aged 25 to 40 with acute or convalescent COVID-19.

The rearrangement links TRBV19 to TRBJ2-1; TRBD2 agrees at 9 bases. Germline V gene lookup returns CDR1 LNHDA and CDR2 SQIVND (reference sequence). V trimming: 3 bases; J trimming: 5 bases; junction bases outside the gene matches: 8. The CDR3 has 16 residues. The CDR3 loop is CASSMRREGQNNEQFF. As DNA, the CDR3 is TGTGCCAGTAGTATGAGGCGGGAGGGCCAGAACAATGAGCAGTTCTTC.

The CDR3 reads CASRAATEAFF. DNA of the CDR3: TGTGCCAGCAGGGCGGCCACTGAAGCTTTCTTT. The V call is TRBV27, the J call TRBJ1-1; D gene uncertain. The V gene lost 6 bases and the J gene lost 4 bases, with 6 bases spanning the gap. Per germline, CDR1 MNHEY and CDR2 SMNVEV (reference sequence). This CDR3 contains 11 residues.

The chain is built from TRBV30 and TRBJ1-6; D might be TRBD1 (5 bases). CDR3 length: 13 residues. The germline CDR1 and CDR2 sequences are GTSNPN and SVGIG (reference sequence). Trimming took 5 bases from V and 6 from J, leaving 11 bases between them. The CDR3 coding sequence is TGTGCCTGGGCCGGGGGGATTAATTCACCCCTCCACTTT. Protein sequence: CAWAGGINSPLHF.

J is TRBJ1-3 and V is TRBV7-9; 10 bases are a match to TRBD1. The CDR3 is 16 amino acids. CDR1 and CDR2 (germline): SEHNR, FQNEAQ (reference sequence). V lost 4 bases and J lost 3; bases outside the gene matches: 6. CDR3 coding DNA: TGTGCCAGCAGCTCGTGGGACAGGGGTGTTGGAAACACCATATATTTT. Its translation is CASSSWDRGVGNTIYF.

The chain recombines TRBV6-4 with TRBJ1-1; D remains ambiguous. Germline CDR1 and CDR2: MRHNA and SNTAGT. Deletions cut 4 bases from V and 2 bases from J, with 8 bases between. This CDR3 region has 13 residues. As DNA, the CDR3 is TGTGCCAGCAGTGCCTCCCCAAACACTGAAGCTTTCTTT. It translates to CASSASPNTEAFF.

The genes are TRBV27 and TRBJ1-1, with 7 bases lining up with TRBD1. This CDR3 region has 14 residues. Looked up from germline, CDR1 is MNHEY and CDR2 is SMNVEV (reference sequence). The ends lost 5 bases at V and 4 bases at J; junction bases unmatched: 7. The chain's CDR3 is CASSLTYRGTEAFF. CDR3 nucleotides: TGTGCCAGCAGTCTGACCTACAGGGGCACTGAAGCTTTCTTT.

The chain couples TRBV6-2 or TRBV6-3 to TRBJ2-7, with D possibly matching TRBD1 (5 bases). V was trimmed by 8 bases and J by 2 bases, leaving 22 bases between them. CDR1 is MNHEY and CDR2 is SVGEGT in the germline V gene. This CDR3 comprises 16 residues. The CDR3 bases are TGTGCCAGCGGCCTAAGGTCCACGAAGGGGCCCTACGAGCAGTACTTC. It is translated as CASGLRSTKGPYEQYF.

The chain has TRBV12-5 and TRBJ2-2; D may be TRBD2 (5 bases). This CDR3 spans 17 amino acids. CDR1 is LGHNT, CDR2 FRNRAP, per germline. Trimming pared 1 base from V and 4 bases from J, leaving 16 bases between. The CDR3 region is CASGLGYRGTTTGELFF. The CDR3 nucleotides read TGTGCTAGTGGTTTGGGTTATCGGGGAACTACCACCGGGGAGCTGTTTTTT.

This chain uses TRBV28 with TRBJ2-3; D is ambiguous. CDR1 and CDR2 (germline): MDHEN, SYDVKM. V lost 4 bases and J 14 bases, leaving 16 bases between the germline ends. The CDR3 is 12 residues long. DNA of the CDR3: TGTGCCAGCAGTTCGAGAGGAATTCTGTCGTATTTT. The encoded protein is CASSSRGILSYF.

V usage is TRBV5-1 and J usage is TRBJ2-5, with TRBD2 matching 9 bases. J lost 1 base, V lost 0 bases, and 1 base had no gene match. From germline, CDR1 is SGHRS and CDR2 YFSETQ. CDR3 length: 15 residues. CDR3 amino acids: CASSLGSGSQETQYF. The CDR3 DNA reads TGCGCCAGCAGCTTGGGTAGCGGGAGCCAAGAGACCCAGTACTTC.

The chain carries TRBV5-4 and TRBJ2-1, with 8 bases matching TRBD1. Germline V CDR1 and CDR2: SGHNT, YYREEE (reference sequence). V shed 3 bases, J shed 7 bases, and the junction held 6 bases outside the gene matches. The CDR3 extends over 14 amino acids. As DNA, the CDR3 is TGTGCCAGCAGCTCCCTGACAGGGGCGAATGAGCAGTTCTTC. Translating it yields CASSSLTGANEQFF.

The genes are TRBV9 and TRBJ1-2, with 9 bases lining up with TRBD1. The CDR3 sequence is 14 residues long. The germline gives CDR1 SGDLS, CDR2 YYNGEE. V shed 4 bases and J 5 bases; nucleotides not matched to a gene: 6. CDR3 region: CASSHSGTGYGYTF. CDR3 DNA: TGTGCCAGCAGCCACTCCGGGACAGGGTATGGCTACACCTTC. Drawing the rest from reference TRBV9 and TRBJ1-2, the complete variable domain is DSGVTQTPKHLITATGQRVTLRCSPRSGDLSVYWYQQSLDQGLQFLIQYYNGEERAKGNILERFSAQQFPDLHSELNLSSLELGDSALYFCASSHSGTGYGYTFGSGTRLTVV.

This chain joins TRBV5-1 and TRBJ1-2; no firm D call. V was trimmed by 4 bases and J by 6 bases, leaving 16 bases between them. The CDR3 contains 14 residues. Germline CDR1 is SGHRS and CDR2 is YFSETQ. CDR3 sequence reads: CASSPFKQVDGYTF. The DNA for the CDR3 is TGCGCCAGCAGCCCGTTTAAGCAGGTGGATGGCTACACCTTC.

This clone was counted only a few times. J is TRBJ2-1 and V is TRBV11-2, with D possibly matching TRBD2 (6 bases). The ends were cut back, 5 bases at V and 6 bases at J, with 26 bases in the middle. The CDR3 runs to 18 residues. Germline CDR1 SGHAT, CDR2 FQNNGV. CDR3 DNA sequence: TGTGCCAGCAGCCCCCGAGCACTAGCAGCGCCCGGTAGCAATGAGCAGTTCTTC. It codes for CASSPRALAAPGSNEQFF.

The rearrangement uses TRBV6-6 and TRBJ1-1; D not resolved. Trimming cost V 6 bases and J 1 base, with 15 bases left between them. The CDR3 loop spans 15 amino acids. Germline values: CDR1 MNHNY, CDR2 SVGAGI (reference sequence). DNA of the CDR3: TGTGCCAGCAGGACCGGTGGGTCGGGGAACACTGAAGCTTTCTTT. It yields the protein CASRTGGSGNTEAFF.

This chain connects TRBV9 to TRBJ1-2; TRBD1 agrees at 9 bases. The germline V gene encodes CDR1 SGDLS and CDR2 YYNGEE. J lost 9 bases, V lost 3 bases, and 6 bases had no gene match. The CDR3 runs to 13 residues. This CDR3 reads CASSATGGSSYTF. In DNA, the CDR3 is TGTGCCAGCAGCGCCACAGGGGGCTCTAGCTACACCTTC.

This clone was detected once. The V call is TRBV5-6, the J call TRBJ2-3, with TRBD2 identical over 12 bases. Germline CDR1 and CDR2: SGHDT and YYEEEE. Trimming cost V 0 bases and J 4 bases; bases outside gene matches: 3. The CDR3 is 16 residues long. The CDR3 DNA reads as TGTGCCAGCAGCTTGGCCCTAGCGGGGGGGCCAGATACGCAGTATTTT. Translating gives CASSLALAGGPDTQYF.

This sequence joins TRBV6-5 and TRBJ2-7; D is unresolved. The CDR3 consists of 11 residues. Trimming pared 7 bases from V and 5 bases from J, leaving 9 bases between. Germline CDR1 is MNHEY and CDR2 is SVGAGI. The CDR3 sequence: CASMRFNEQYF. The DNA for the CDR3 is TGTGCCAGCATGAGGTTCAACGAGCAGTACTTC.

J is TRBJ1-4 and V is TRBV6-5; TRBD1 matches 7 bases. V trimming: 6 bases; J trimming: 4 bases; junction bases outside the gene matches: 8. CDR1 and CDR2 (germline): MNHEY, SVGAGI. This CDR3 contains 15 residues. The CDR3 loop reads CASRVPTGLNEKLFF. The CDR3 region has the DNA TGTGCCAGCAGAGTCCCGACAGGGCTTAATGAAAAACTGTTTTTT.

This clone is a singleton in its sample. This chain joins TRBV6-5 and TRBJ2-1, with 7 bases identical to TRBD1. J gave up 2 bases and V 6 bases, and 7 bases lay outside the gene matches. The germline V gene encodes CDR1 MNHEY and CDR2 SVGAGI. The length of the CDR3 is 15 residues. CDR3 sequence (DNA): TGTGCCAGCAGCCACCACAGGGGCCCCTACAATGAGCAGTTCTTC. Protein sequence: CASSHHRGPYNEQFF.

The V gene is TRBV4-1, the J gene TRBJ2-3; 7 positions match TRBD1. The ends lost 10 bases at V and 5 bases at J; junction bases unmatched: 9. CDR3 length equals 13 residues. Germline V gene sequence: CDR1 MGHRA, CDR2 YSYEKL. Written as DNA, the CDR3 is TGCGCCACTACAGGGGTAGGTGTAGATACGCAGTATTTT. It specifies CATTGVGVDTQYF.

This clone was picked up one time. CDR3 sequence: CASSPPGFSRRAIYF. The CDR3 coding sequence is TGTGCCAGCAGCCCCCCGGGGTTTAGTCGACGCGCCATATATTTT. The chain is built from TRBV6-6 and TRBJ1-3; D remains ambiguous. The CDR3 is made up of 15 amino acids. V lost 6 bases, J lost 11 bases, and 23 bases lay in between. Germline CDR1 and CDR2: MNHNY and SVGAGI (reference sequence).

J is TRBJ2-7 and V is TRBV30, with D hard to call. V dropped 0 bases and J dropped 5 bases, with 8 bases sitting between them. The CDR3 covers 12 residues. CDR1 and CDR2 from the germline V gene are GTSNPN and SVGIG (reference sequence). DNA of the CDR3: TGTGCCTGGAGTGTAAGGAGTGACGAGCAGTACTTC. Translation gives CAWSVRSDEQYF.

This chain joins TRBV11-2 and TRBJ1-3; D ambiguous. Germline V gene data show CDR1 as SGHAT and CDR2 as FQNNGV. The CDR3 length is 14 residues. Trimming stripped 3 bases from V and 3 bases from J, with 9 bases between. CDR3 DNA sequence: TGTGCCAGCAGCTTGTTCCAGGTTGGAAACACCATATATTTT. Translating gives CASSLFQVGNTIYF.

V usage is TRBV19 and J usage is TRBJ2-6; D possibly corresponds to TRBD1 (5 bases). Trimming removed 5 bases from V and 2 bases from J, with 7 bases in between. This CDR3 is 14 amino acids long. Per the germline V gene, CDR1 is LNHDA and CDR2 is SQIVND (reference sequence). The CDR3 DNA reads as TGTGCCAGTAGTCAGGGCACTGGGGCCAACGTCCTGACTTTC. As protein: CASSQGTGANVLTF. Drawing the rest from reference TRBV19 and TRBJ2-6, the complete variable domain is DGGITQSPKYLFRKEGQNVTLSCEQNLNHDAMYWYRQDPGQGLRLIYYSQIVNDFQKGDIAEGYSVSREKKESFPLTVTSAQKNPTAFYLCASSQGTGANVLTFGAGSRLTVL.